This T cell receptor (beta chain) comes out of a study of blood T cells in healthy people across ages. Study-wide background: About one barcoded TCR beta cDNA was captured per two T cells.

Together with a sample-barcoded 5' primer, a J-beta primer mix was included in a second PCR lasting roughly 6 to 12 cycles. TCRdb recomputed calls from the 5' RACE reads with MiXCR, one row per CDR3 protein. Here the sample spans 750,000 to 1,000,000 distinct CDR3 sequences, 29% being singletons. Germline V CDR1 and CDR2: SGHRS, YFSETQ. V dropped 1 base and J dropped 2 bases, with 12 bases sitting between them. The CDR3 spans 15 residues. These data also formed part of another study, on T cells of mothers and their children. This second report adds: cDNA synthesis used all extracted RNA, approximately 1.4 ug per 15 ul. M1S, a second-PCR primer, added sample barcodes and 2-4 random nucleotides.

Sequenced sample: blood. The receptor was isolated from a woman aged 40 to 49 in good health. The chain carries TRBV5-1 and TRBJ1-2; D perhaps matches TRBD1 (6 bases). The chain's CDR3 is CASSLNGGPNYGYTF. The DNA for the CDR3 is TGCGCCAGCAGCTTGAATGGGGGCCCGAACTATGGCTACACCTTC.